This TCR beta chain was identified in a study of OX40 agonist ivuxolimab in advanced cancers. V was pared by 1 base and J by 1 base, with 6 bases between. The length of the CDR3 is 14 residues. Germline V gene sequence: CDR1 SGHNT, CDR2 YENEEA. TCRdb keeps only in-frame clones here, not all; method: immunoSEQ multiplex PCR. The table lists about 11,000 clones, 75% to 90% of them singletons. This clonotype originated in an adult with an advanced solid tumor such as melanoma, head and neck, liver or kidney cancer. The starting material was CD4+ or CD8+ T cells sorted from blood, obtained in a trial of the OX40 agonist ivuxolimab. This chain uses TRBV11-3 with TRBJ2-3; D call uncertain. The CDR3 loop is CASSLGPGTDTQYF. CDR3 in DNA: TGTGCCAGCAGCTTAGGCCCGGGCACAGATACGCAGTATTTT.